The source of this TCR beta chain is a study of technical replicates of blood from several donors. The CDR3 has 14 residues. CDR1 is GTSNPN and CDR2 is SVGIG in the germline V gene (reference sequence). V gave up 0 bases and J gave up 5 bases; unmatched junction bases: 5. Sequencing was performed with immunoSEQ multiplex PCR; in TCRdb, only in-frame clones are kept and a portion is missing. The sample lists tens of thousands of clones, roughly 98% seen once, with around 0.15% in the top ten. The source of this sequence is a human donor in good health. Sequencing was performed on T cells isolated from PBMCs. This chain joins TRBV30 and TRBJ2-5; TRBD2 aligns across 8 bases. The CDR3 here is CAWSVRGGVETQYF. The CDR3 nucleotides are TGTGCCTGGAGTGTACGGGGGGGAGTCGAGACCCAGTACTTC.